This T cell receptor beta chain came from a study of shared clonotypes between healthy human individuals. The data were produced by immunoSEQ multiplex PCR, yet TCRdb's version contains in-frame clones alone and is incomplete. In the table there are about 2.4 million clones, over 85% of which are singletons. The CDR3 has 14 residues. The V gene's germline CDR1 is WNHNN and CDR2 SYGVQD (reference sequence). Trimming cost V 3 bases and J 0 bases, with 7 bases left between them. The V and J genes are TRBV10-1 and TRBJ2-3; D unclear. The TCR comes from a man between 18 and 29 years old in good health. Some clones in this sample may be carry-over from other donors' samples. Material: naive CD4+ T cells from PBMCs. Documented subset: CD45RA+ positively selected. CDR3 protein: CASSESRSTDTQYF. CDR3 bases: TGCGCCAGCAGTGAAAGTCGTAGCACAGATACGCAGTATTTT.